A single sample gave rise to the 26 T cell receptor beta chains below, sequenced in a study of T cells in Graves' hyperthyroidism and ophthalmopathy. There were TCR beta CDR3 regions amplified from RNA transcripts. RT-PCR in the first round (using the HTBI primer set) targeted the TCR CDR3. TCRdb fed the multiplex PCR reads into MiXCR, producing one record per CDR3 protein. The sample holds about 350,000 distinct CDR3 sequences, about a sixth seen once. Sample: blood. The receptors shown here come from a woman between 40 and 55 years old with Graves' ophthalmopathy.

The chain links TRBV7-2 to TRBJ2-7, with TRBD1 as a possible D gene (5 bases). With 5 bases removed from V and 0 bases from J, the gap between germline ends came to 14 bases. The germline V gene encodes CDR1 SGHTA and CDR2 FQGNSA. CDR3 length: 15 residues. CDR3 nucleotides: TGTGCCAGCAGCACCGACAGAGCAGTCTCCTACGAGCAGTACTTC. As protein: CASSTDRAVSYEQYF.

A few counts support this clonotype. The rearrangement joins TRBV7-9 to TRBJ1-5; D is possibly TRBD1 (5 bases). This CDR3 has 14 residues. Germline CDR1 reads SEHNR; CDR2 reads FQNEAQ (reference sequence). The V and J ends lost 5 bases and 4 bases respectively, with 12 bases between them. The CDR3 DNA is TGTGCCAGCAGCAGCGGGACGGAGAATCAGCCCCAGCATTTT. Encoded protein: CASSSGTENQPQHF.

The table lists this clonotype with many counts. This sequence joins TRBV2 and TRBJ2-7, with D perhaps TRBD2 (6 bases). Trimming left V 6 bases short and J 2 bases short, with 17 bases between. Germline V gene data show CDR1 as SNHLY and CDR2 as FYNNEI. The CDR3 spans 15 residues. The CDR3 region is CASRSGGTVTYEQYF. The DNA for the CDR3 is TGTGCCAGCAGGTCCGGAGGGACGGTAACCTACGAGCAGTACTTC.

This clonotype was observed at least ten times. The chain combines TRBV30 with TRBJ1-5; D gene ambiguous. V shed 0 bases and J shed 4 bases, with 7 bases lying between them. The CDR3 length is 13 residues. Germline-derived CDR1 and CDR2 are GTSNPN and SVGIG (reference sequence). The CDR3 region has the DNA TGTGCCTGGAGTGTGTCGGAGAATCAGCCCCAGCATTTT. Amino acid sequence: CAWSVSENQPQHF.

Turning to this clonotype: One junction end disagrees with the germline gene, perhaps due to a read error. The genes are TRBV11-2 and TRBJ1-1; no firm D call. The CDR3 runs 19 residues. Germline V CDR1 and CDR2: SGHAT, FQNNGV. Here the CDR3 DNA reads TGTGCCAGCAGCTTAGATCATAGGGTATGGAGGATCCGAAACACTGAAGCTTCCTTT. This codes for CASSLDHRVWRIRNTEASF.

Ten or more counts support this clonotype. The V and J genes are TRBV12-3 or TRBV12-4 and TRBJ2-5; 9 positions agree with TRBD2. V lost 2 bases and J lost 5; bases outside the gene matches: 9. CDR3 size: 16 residues. The CDR3 loop is CASSLTGSGSDETQYF. As DNA, the CDR3 is TGTGCCAGCAGTTTAACGGGTAGCGGGAGCGATGAGACCCAGTACTTC.

This clonotype was observed many times. The V and J genes are TRBV28 and TRBJ1-2; a weak D match, TRBD1 (6 bases). CDR1 is MDHEN, CDR2 SYDVKM, per germline. The CDR3 is 13 amino acids. Deletions cut 5 bases from V and 8 bases from J, with 15 bases between. CDR3 in amino acids: CASSLRGIGGYTF. As DNA, the CDR3 is TGTGCCAGCAGTCTAAGGGGGATAGGCGGCTACACCTTC.

There are many counts of this clonotype. The J gene is TRBJ1-2, the V gene TRBV4-3; perhaps TRBD1 as D (5 bases). The CDR3 is made up of 13 amino acids. The ends were cut back, 4 bases at V and 3 bases at J, with 9 bases in the middle. The germline gives CDR1 LGHNA, CDR2 YSLEER. DNA of the CDR3: TGCGCCAGCAGCCTCACCAGGGACTATGGCTACACCTTC. Translated: CASSLTRDYGYTF.

In the case of this clonotype: Being one base from a much bigger clone, this may be a read error. This chain joins TRBV30 and TRBJ2-3, with D uncertain. This CDR3 contains 13 residues. Germline-derived CDR1 and CDR2 are GTSNPN and SVGIG (reference sequence). V was pared by 2 bases and J by 4 bases, with 10 bases between. The CDR3 nucleotides are TGTGCCTGGAGTCCCTATAGCTCAGATACGCAGTATTTT. It yields the protein CAWSPYSSDTQYF.

This clonotype appeared many times. A much bigger clone sits one base away, suggesting this may be a read error. This chain connects TRBV29-1 to TRBJ2-5; tentatively, D is TRBD2 (6 bases). The CDR3 length is 13 residues. The V end was cut by 8 bases, the J end by 5 bases, with 18 bases between. Germline lookup yields CDR1 SQVTM and CDR2 ANQGSEA. CDR3 loop: CSSGGVAGETQYF. CDR3 coding DNA: TGCAGCTCAGGTGGGGTCGCGGGGGAGACCCAGTACTTC.

This clonotype was found many times. This chain connects TRBV11-1 to TRBJ1-5, with a possible D match to TRBD1 (6 bases). The CDR3 has 13 residues. Germline V gene data show CDR1 as SGHAT and CDR2 as FQDESV (reference sequence). The germline V and J ends were trimmed by 5 bases and 7 bases, with 12 bases remaining between them. CDR3 in DNA: TGTGCCAGCAGCCAACAGAGGGGGCAGCCCCAGCATTTT. This encodes CASSQQRGQPQHF.

There are many counts of this clonotype. V is TRBV19 and J is TRBJ1-1; TRBD1 aligns across 7 bases. Germline V lookup: CDR1 LNHDA, CDR2 SQIVND (reference sequence). J gave up 4 bases and V 7 bases, and 12 bases lay outside the gene matches. The CDR3 sequence is 15 residues long. The CDR3 nucleotides are TGTGCCAGTAACCCCGGAGGGGGCTTGGGCACTGAAGCTTTCTTT. This translates into CASNPGGGLGTEAFF.

This clonotype has ten or more counts. CDR3 nucleotides: TGTGCCAGCAGCCGGGCTAGCGGGACGATCCAAGAGACCCAGTACTTC. It is translated as CASSRASGTIQETQYF. The chain is built from TRBV9 and TRBJ2-5, with TRBD2 matching over 9 bases. The V gene's germline CDR1 is SGDLS and CDR2 YYNGEE. CDR3 length: 16 residues. Unmatched junction bases numbered 8, after V lost 4 bases and J lost 1 base.

The table lists this clonotype with many counts. The genes are TRBV19 and TRBJ2-2; D is unresolved. Germline CDR1 reads LNHDA; CDR2 reads SQIVND (reference sequence). Trimming left V 4 bases short and J 3 bases short, with 3 bases between. This CDR3 is 12 amino acids long. The CDR3 loop reads CASSTHTGELFF. The DNA for the CDR3 is TGTGCCAGTAGTACCCACACCGGGGAGCTGTTTTTT.

At least ten counts were recorded for this clonotype. V gene TRBV29-1 combines with J gene TRBJ2-6; D is perhaps TRBD1 or TRBD2 (5 bases each). The CDR3 has 16 residues. V lost 3 bases to trimming and J lost 2 bases, with 14 bases between them. In germline, CDR1 is SQVTM, CDR2 ANQGSEA. CDR3 DNA: TGCAGCGTTGATCGGGGCAGGGACCCTGGGGCCAACGTCCTGACTTTC. Translating it yields CSVDRGRDPGANVLTF.

This clonotype was picked up many times. The chain employs TRBV6-5 and TRBJ2-4, with 7 bases fitting TRBD2. V gave up 0 bases and J gave up 1 base; unmatched junction bases: 0. The V gene's germline CDR1 is MNHEY and CDR2 SVGAGI. The length of the CDR3 is 15 residues. Here the CDR3 reads CASSYSREAKNIQYF. For the CDR3, the DNA is TGTGCCAGCAGTTACTCGCGGGAGGCCAAAAACATTCAGTACTTC.

This clonotype came up many times. This rearrangement joins TRBV6-2 or TRBV6-3 to TRBJ2-7; D might be TRBD2 (6 bases). CDR1 and CDR2 from the germline V gene are MNHEY and SVGEGT. V was trimmed by 6 bases and J by 6 bases, leaving 24 bases between them. CDR3 length equals 16 residues. CDR3 in DNA: TGTGCCAGCAGCTTTACGAGGGGAGGCCCCACGGGCGAGCAGTACTTC. Its translation: CASSFTRGGPTGEQYF.

This clonotype was counted ten times or more. CDR3 residues: CASSPYPGNTEAFF. CDR3 nucleotides: TGTGCCAGCAGTCCTTACCCCGGCAACACTGAAGCTTTCTTT. The chain links TRBV6-2 or TRBV6-3 to TRBJ1-1; no firm D call. CDR1 and CDR2 from the germline V gene are MNHEY and SVGEGT. V was trimmed by 5 bases and J by 2 bases, leaving 12 bases between them. The CDR3 has 14 amino acids.

This clonotype was seen ten or more times. V usage is TRBV28 and J usage is TRBJ1-2; D ambiguous. The CDR3 loop spans 15 amino acids. V lost 4 bases, J lost 1 base, and 13 bases lay in between. Germline lookup yields CDR1 MDHEN and CDR2 SYDVKM. In nucleotides, the CDR3 is TGTGCCAGCAGTTCCCTGGGCATTTATAACTATGGCTACACCTTC. Residues: CASSSLGIYNYGYTF.

This clonotype has a count of ten or more. V gene TRBV7-8 combines with J gene TRBJ1-2, with TRBD1 identical over 8 bases. Germline-derived CDR1 and CDR2 are SGHVS and FQNEAQ. After removal of 4 bases from V and 4 bases from J, the junction contained 5 bases not matched to a gene. The CDR3 sequence is 14 residues long. The CDR3 protein is CASSSQGASYGYTF. The DNA for the CDR3 is TGTGCCAGCAGCTCCCAGGGGGCGAGCTATGGCTACACCTTC.

The genes are TRBV3-1 and TRBJ2-5, with 7 positions matching TRBD1. The CDR3 contains 13 residues. J gave up 5 bases and V 4 bases, and 4 bases lay outside the gene matches. Germline CDR1 and CDR2: LGHDT and YNNKEL (reference sequence). In DNA, the CDR3 is TGTGCCAGCAGCCGTAGGGGGCGTGAGACCCAGTACTTC. This translates into CASSRRGRETQYF.

The gene calls are TRBV7-2 and TRBJ2-7; 7 nucleotides agree with TRBD1. The length of the CDR3 is 15 residues. The germline V gene encodes CDR1 SGHTA and CDR2 FQGNSA. The ends lost 5 bases at V and 1 base at J; junction bases unmatched: 8. CDR3 DNA sequence: TGTGCCAGCAGCCACTACCGGGACAGATCCTACGAGCAGTACTTC. Translated, it gives CASSHYRDRSYEQYF.

This clonotype was found many times. The chain combines TRBV20-1 with TRBJ1-2, with D unclear. V lost 2 bases, J lost 8 bases, and 15 bases lay in between. The CDR3 extends over 13 amino acids. Germline-derived CDR1 and CDR2 are DFQATT and SNEGSKA (reference sequence). In DNA, the CDR3 is TGCAGTGCTAGAATCGACAACCTAGGGGGCTACACCTTC. Its protein is CSARIDNLGGYTF.

This clonotype has ten or more counts. The J gene is TRBJ2-7, the V gene TRBV20-1; D unresolved. Germline CDR1 and CDR2: DFQATT and SNEGSKA (reference sequence). The CDR3 contains 13 residues. The V end lost 2 bases, the J end lost 0 bases, and 8 bases lay between the germline ends. CDR3 in amino acids: CSARMVSSYEQYF. In DNA form, the CDR3 reads TGCAGTGCTAGAATGGTGAGCTCCTACGAGCAGTACTTC.

This clonotype was recorded at least ten times. The chain joins TRBV6-1 to TRBJ1-2; D may be TRBD1 (6 bases). V lost 0 bases to trimming and J lost 8 bases, with 10 bases between them. The CDR3 is made up of 13 amino acids. Looked up from germline, CDR1 is MNHNS and CDR2 is SASEGT. CDR3 in DNA: TGTGCCAGCAGTGAAGCCGGCGGGGGCGGCTACACCTTC. This gives the protein CASSEAGGGGYTF.

This clonotype was seen repeatedly, ten times or more. The chain is built from TRBV6-1 and TRBJ2-4, with D maybe TRBD2 (5 bases). CDR3 length equals 17 residues. Germline lookup yields CDR1 MNHNS and CDR2 SASEGT. Trimming took 6 bases from V and 0 from J, leaving 18 bases between them. For the CDR3, the DNA is TGTGCCAGCAGACGAAGCGGCGGCTCGGTAGCCAAAAACATTCAGTACTTC. Amino acid sequence: CASRRSGGSVAKNIQYF.